A single sample gave rise to the 25 T cell receptor beta chains below, sequenced in a study of blood T cells in healthy people across ages. A second PCR of about 7 to 12 cycles used a sample-barcoded 5' primer and a J-beta primer mix. TCRdb called the 5' RACE reads again in MiXCR, with one record for every CDR3 protein. The sample yields hundreds of thousands of distinct CDR3 sequences, roughly 60% seen once. Sequences were obtained from blood. These receptors all come from a man younger than 45 in good health.

V gene TRBV2 combines with J gene TRBJ2-4; 10 bases line up with TRBD2. Germline V gene data show CDR1 as SNHLY and CDR2 as FYNNEI. This CDR3 region has 15 residues. Trimming removed 4 bases from V and 6 bases from J; junction bases left unmatched: 6. The CDR3 here is CASSGLAGERNIQYF. CDR3 bases: TGTGCCAGCAGTGGCCTAGCGGGAGAGAGAAACATTCAGTACTTC.

The sample holds a few counts of this clonotype. The V gene is TRBV11-2, the J gene TRBJ2-1, with D possibly matching TRBD1 (6 bases). The CDR3 is made up of 14 amino acids. CDR1 is SGHAT and CDR2 is FQNNGV in the germline V gene. Trimming pared 0 bases from V and 8 bases from J, leaving 11 bases between. CDR3 amino acids: CASSLEPRGDEQFF. CDR3 nucleotides: TGTGCCAGCAGCTTAGAACCCAGGGGCGATGAGCAGTTCTTC.

V gene TRBV12-3 or TRBV12-4 combines with J gene TRBJ1-1, with TRBD1 identical over 11 bases. V was clipped by 4 bases and J by 5 bases; unmatched bases: 9. The CDR3 runs 16 residues. CDR3 loop: CASSSRFGTGGTEAFF. The CDR3 region has the DNA TGTGCCAGCAGTTCTCGATTCGGGACAGGGGGAACTGAAGCTTTCTTT.

This rearrangement joins TRBV12-3 or TRBV12-4 to TRBJ2-3, with 7 bases matching TRBD2. The junction had 13 bases not matched to a gene; V was cut back by 3 bases and J by 13 bases. The CDR3 covers 14 residues. The CDR3 DNA reads as TGTGCCAGCAGTTTCGGGGGGACCGCAGATGTGGAGTATTTT. Translated: CASSFGGTADVEYF.

The chain combines TRBV6-2 or TRBV6-3 with TRBJ2-3; D not certain. V lost 0 bases and J lost 6, with 7 bases in between. CDR3 length: 13 amino acids. Germline values: CDR1 MNHEY, CDR2 SVGEGT. This CDR3 reads CASSYSTQDTQYF. The CDR3 DNA reads TGTGCCAGCAGTTACTCGACGCAGGATACGCAGTATTTT.

V and J are TRBV7-2 and TRBJ2-1; D not certain. The CDR3 is made up of 14 amino acids. Trimming removed 7 bases at V and 0 bases at J, with 10 bases between. CDR1 and CDR2 from the germline V gene are SGHTA and FQGNSA. This CDR3 is CASTYDSSYNEQFF. CDR3 nucleotides: TGTGCCAGCACGTATGATAGCTCCTACAATGAGCAGTTCTTC. The full variable domain, with the rest looked up from reference TRBV7-2 and TRBJ2-1, is GAGVSQSPSNKVTEKGKDVELRCDPISGHTALYWYRQSLGQGLEFLIYFQGNSAPDKSGLPSDRFSAERTGGSVSTLTIQRTQQEDSAVYLCASTYDSSYNEQFFGPGTRLTVL.

V gene TRBV5-1 combines with J gene TRBJ2-1; D ambiguous. The CDR3 covers 16 residues. CDR1 and CDR2 (germline): SGHRS, YFSETQ. The V gene lost 4 bases and the J gene lost 8 bases, with 22 bases spanning the gap. CDR3 bases: TGCGCCAGCAGCCCTCGGGCGCTTGAAGGGTTCGATGAGCAGTTCTTC. Protein product: CASSPRALEGFDEQFF.

This clonotype was counted many times. V gene TRBV29-1 combines with J gene TRBJ1-5, with TRBD1 matching over 8 bases. J lost 5 bases, V lost 4 bases, and 4 bases had no gene match. Germline lookup yields CDR1 SQVTM and CDR2 ANQGSEA. CDR3 size: 13 residues. CDR3 amino acids: CSVGQGADQPQHF. The CDR3 DNA reads TGCAGCGTTGGGCAGGGGGCCGATCAGCCCCAGCATTTT.

The gene calls are TRBV12-3 or TRBV12-4 and TRBJ2-2; D is perhaps TRBD1 (5 bases). The CDR3 consists of 15 residues. Trimming left V 1 base short and J 6 bases short, with 12 bases between. CDR3 residues: CASSLGRAGSGELFF. Written as DNA, the CDR3 is TGTGCCAGCAGTTTAGGCCGGGCAGGGTCCGGGGAGCTGTTTTTT.

V usage is TRBV3-1 and J usage is TRBJ2-5; D is possibly TRBD1 (6 bases). V lost 3 bases, J lost 5 bases, and 10 bases lay in between. This CDR3 is built from 13 residues. Germline CDR1 is LGHDT and CDR2 is YNNKEL (reference sequence). DNA for the CDR3: TGTGCCAGCAGCCACAGGGGTGGGGAGACCCAGTACTTC. This gives the protein CASSHRGGETQYF.

The chain employs TRBV27 and TRBJ2-5, with TRBD1 matching over 11 bases. The CDR3 contains 16 residues. J was trimmed by 11 bases and V by 5 bases; bases with no gene match: 16. CDR1 MNHEY and CDR2 SMNVEV come from the germline V gene (reference sequence). CDR3 sequence: CASSPRTGGLANEQYF. The CDR3 DNA reads as TGTGCCAGCAGTCCCCGGACAGGGGGCCTGGCAAATGAGCAGTACTTC.

This chain uses TRBV6-6 with TRBJ2-6; D might be TRBD1 (6 bases). This CDR3 has 14 residues. V shed 5 bases and J shed 2 bases, with 7 bases lying between them. Per the germline V gene, CDR1 is MNHNY and CDR2 is SVGAGI (reference sequence). The CDR3 DNA reads as TGTGCCAGCAGTCACAGGGCTGGGGCCAACGTCCTGACTTTC. Its protein product is CASSHRAGANVLTF.

This clonotype was observed once. The gene calls are TRBV20-1 and TRBJ2-1; D perhaps matches TRBD2 (5 bases). The length of the CDR3 is 14 residues. In germline, CDR1 is DFQATT, CDR2 SNEGSKA (reference sequence). V gave up 4 bases and J gave up 0 bases, with 10 bases separating them. CDR3 DNA: TGCAGTGCTAACGGGGATAGCTCCTACAATGAGCAGTTCTTC. Its translation is CSANGDSSYNEQFF.

This chain connects TRBV7-9 to TRBJ1-1; tentative D call: TRBD1 (6 bases). The CDR3 is 14 amino acids. From germline, CDR1 is SEHNR and CDR2 FQNEAQ (reference sequence). The germline V and J ends were trimmed by 6 bases and 1 base, with 12 bases remaining between them. The CDR3 DNA reads TGTGCCAGCAGACAGGGTGAAGGGAACACTGAAGCTTTCTTT. Translation gives CASRQGEGNTEAFF.

This chain uses TRBV4-3 with TRBJ2-5; D not certain. The CDR3 has 13 residues. Between the trimmed V and J ends, which lost 0 bases and 11 bases, there was a span of 13 bases. The germline gives CDR1 LGHNA, CDR2 YSLEER. CDR3 protein: CASSQDTYNEQYF. The CDR3 nucleotides are TGCGCCAGCAGCCAAGATACGTACAATGAGCAGTACTTC.

This chain links TRBV6-5 with TRBJ1-4, with a possible D match to TRBD1 (5 bases). The CDR3 is 15 residues long. CDR1 is MNHEY and CDR2 is SVGAGI in the germline V gene. V lost 6 bases and J lost 1, with 12 bases in between. CDR3: CASRGDQGTNEKLFF. The CDR3 DNA follows: TGTGCCAGCAGGGGGGACCAAGGAACTAATGAAAAACTGTTTTTT.

The chain employs TRBV11-2 and TRBJ2-5; D is unresolved. The ends were cut back, 2 bases at V and 2 bases at J, with 15 bases in the middle. CDR1 and CDR2 (germline): SGHAT, FQNNGV. CDR3 length equals 16 residues. Written as DNA, the CDR3 is TGTGCCAGCAGCTTAAGCAACTATTGGCGGCAAGAGACCCAGTACTTC. This gives the protein CASSLSNYWRQETQYF.

This clonotype was seen many times. The chain uses TRBV5-1 and TRBJ2-1; TRBD2 matches at 10 bases. From germline, CDR1 is SGHRS and CDR2 YFSETQ. The trim removed 4 bases at V and 8 bases at J, leaving 9 bases unmatched. The CDR3 runs to 15 residues. This CDR3 is CASSPLAGAVDEQFF. CDR3 sequence (DNA): TGCGCCAGCAGCCCCCTAGCGGGGGCCGTCGATGAGCAGTTCTTC.

In its sample, this clonotype was seen a few times. V gene TRBV4-2 combines with J gene TRBJ1-2; TRBD1 aligns across 9 bases. The CDR3 has 14 amino acids. Trimming took 6 bases from V and 6 from J; bases not matched to a gene: 8. CDR1 LGHNA and CDR2 YNFKEQ come from the germline V gene. The CDR3, as DNA: TGTGCCAGCAGTCTAGCGGACAGGGGTGATGGCTACACCTTC. Amino acids: CASSLADRGDGYTF.

The V and J genes are TRBV4-3 and TRBJ2-7; D not certain. CDR1 is LGHNA, CDR2 YSLEER, per germline. This CDR3 spans 15 amino acids. Trimming left V 4 bases short and J 2 bases short, with 15 bases between. The CDR3 is CASSRGVGYTYEQYF. CDR3 in DNA: TGCGCCAGCAGCCGAGGAGTTGGGTATACCTACGAGCAGTACTTC.

The rearrangement joins TRBV10-3 to TRBJ1-2; D is unresolved. The CDR3 length is 14 residues. CDR1 and CDR2 (germline): ENHRY, SYGVKD. Trimming removed 2 bases at V and 8 bases at J, with 15 bases between. The CDR3 nucleotides read TGTGCCATCAGTGAGACGACGGACTTGTTGGGCTACACCTTC. Protein sequence: CAISETTDLLGYTF.

The chain combines TRBV6-6 with TRBJ1-6; D is ambiguous. The CDR3 totals 13 residues. Trimming stripped 0 bases from V and 10 bases from J, with 7 bases between. Germline assignment: CDR1 MNHNY and CDR2 SVGAGI (reference sequence). The chain's CDR3 is CASSYSLSSPLHF. CDR3 nucleotides: TGTGCCAGCAGTTACTCGTTGAGCTCACCCCTCCACTTT.

The chain joins TRBV29-1 to TRBJ2-7; tentatively, D is TRBD1 or TRBD2 (6 bases each). Matching the DNA end better, TRBJ2-5 makes the J call doubtful. Germline V CDR1 and CDR2: SQVTM, ANQGSEA. The CDR3 length is 14 residues. The chain's CDR3 is CSVGARGPRETQYF. In DNA, the CDR3 is TGCAGCGTTGGGGCCCGGGGGCCCAGGGAGACCCAGTACTTC.

The V gene is TRBV5-1, the J gene TRBJ2-7, with D perhaps given as TRBD1 or TRBD2 (5 bases each). Germline CDR1 SGHRS, CDR2 YFSETQ. V lost 2 bases, J lost 3 bases, and 12 bases lay in between. The CDR3 contains 14 residues. The CDR3, as DNA: TGCGCCAGCAGCTTCCGGCAGGGAGACTACGAGCAGTACTTC. This codes for CASSFRQGDYEQYF.

This clonotype occurred once. The J gene is TRBJ2-3, the V gene TRBV12-3 or TRBV12-4; 8 bases are shared with TRBD2. The length of the CDR3 is 18 residues. Unmatched junction bases numbered 15, after V lost 5 bases and J lost 2 bases. The CDR3 DNA follows: TGTGCCAGCAGTGAGCAGCGAGCCGGACTAGCATACACAGATACGCAGTATTTT. As protein: CASSEQRAGLAYTDTQYF.